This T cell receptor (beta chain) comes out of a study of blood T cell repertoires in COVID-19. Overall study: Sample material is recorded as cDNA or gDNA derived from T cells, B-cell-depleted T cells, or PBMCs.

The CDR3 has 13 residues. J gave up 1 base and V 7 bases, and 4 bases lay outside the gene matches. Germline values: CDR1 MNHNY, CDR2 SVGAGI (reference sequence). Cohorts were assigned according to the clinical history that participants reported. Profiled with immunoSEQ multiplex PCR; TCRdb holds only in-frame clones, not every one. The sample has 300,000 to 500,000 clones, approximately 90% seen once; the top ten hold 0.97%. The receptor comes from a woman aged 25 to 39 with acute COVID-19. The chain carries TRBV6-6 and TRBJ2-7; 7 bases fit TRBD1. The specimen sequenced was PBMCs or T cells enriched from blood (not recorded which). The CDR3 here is CASTLGQSYEQYF. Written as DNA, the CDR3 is TGTGCCAGCACCCTGGGACAGTCCTACGAGCAGTACTTC.